The sequence of this T cell receptor (beta chain) was determined in a study of OX40 agonist ivuxolimab in advanced cancers. For the study at large: As their treatment, patients were administered ivuxolimab, an agonistic anti-OX40 (CD134) antibody.

The CDR3 is 15 residues long. Germline CDR1 is MDHEN and CDR2 is SYDVKM. V lost 7 bases, J lost 0 bases, and 12 bases lay in between. Sequenced by immunoSEQ multiplex PCR; TCRdb stores in-frame clones only, minus some. Of under 85,000 clones in the sample, around 90% were seen once. The chain recombines TRBV28 with TRBJ2-2; no definite D call. The sequence came from an adult with an advanced solid tumor such as melanoma, head and neck, liver or kidney cancer. The specimen was CD4+ or CD8+ T cells sorted from blood, collected in a trial of the OX40 agonist ivuxolimab. The CDR3 spells CASTPSKANTGELFF. The CDR3 nucleotides are TGTGCCAGCACACCAAGCAAAGCGAACACCGGGGAGCTGTTTTTT.